One and the same sample provided the 22 T cell receptor beta chains below, sequenced in a study of cytomegalovirus exposure and HLA in healthy donors. The study ran its PCR with 60 Vbeta and 13 Jbeta primers. Produced via immunoSEQ multiplex PCR; TCRdb's table is partial and in-frame only. The repertoire has under 200,000 clones, 75% to 80% of them found once; the top ten carry 11% to 15%. Sequenced: PBMCs. These receptors were taken from a man aged 50 to 60 in good health and CMV-seropositive.

The V gene is TRBV5-1, the J gene TRBJ2-3; possibly TRBD2 for D (6 bases). V was shortened by 3 bases and J by 0 bases, with 11 bases between the two germline ends. Per germline, CDR1 SGHRS and CDR2 YFSETQ. The CDR3 is 15 residues long. The CDR3 loop reads CASSSWTTSTDTQYF. In DNA, the CDR3 is TGCGCCAGCAGCTCCTGGACTACGAGCACAGATACGCAGTATTTT.

The genes are TRBV30 and TRBJ2-1, with a weak D call TRBD2 (5 bases). V was trimmed by 1 base and J by 0 bases, leaving 7 bases between them. Germline CDR1 GTSNPN, CDR2 SVGIG (reference sequence). The CDR3 length is 14 residues. The CDR3 sequence: CAWSDGSSYNEQFF. In DNA form, the CDR3 reads TGTGCCTGGAGTGATGGGAGCTCCTACAATGAGCAGTTCTTC. Combining the CDR3 with reference TRBV30 and TRBJ2-1 gives the whole variable domain SQTIHQWPATLVQPVGSPLSLECTVEGTSNPNLYWYRQAAGRGLQLLFYSVGIGQISSEVPQNLSASRPQDRQFILSSKKLLLSDSGFYLCAWSDGSSYNEQFFGPGTRLTVL.

The chain joins TRBV6-1 to TRBJ2-2; D uncertain. Trimming took off 2 bases at V and 0 bases at J, with 10 bases between the two ends. The CDR3 contains 16 residues. Germline V gene lookup returns CDR1 MNHNS and CDR2 SASEGT. The CDR3 region is CASSEWAVANTGELFF. CDR3 bases: TGTGCCAGCAGTGAATGGGCAGTCGCGAACACCGGGGAGCTGTTTTTT.

The chain recombines TRBV28 with TRBJ2-7; the D gene is possibly TRBD1 (6 bases). Germline CDR1 reads MDHEN; CDR2 reads SYDVKM. The CDR3 loop spans 16 amino acids. V was pared by 6 bases and J by 4 bases, with 22 bases between. The CDR3 region has the DNA TGTGCCAGCAGCCCTATTGGCCAGGGGCAGGCGTACGAGCAGTACGTC. Translated: CASSPIGQGQAYEQYV.

V gene TRBV2 combines with J gene TRBJ2-1; D unclear. Germline V gene sequence: CDR1 SNHLY, CDR2 FYNNEI. Trimming removed 6 bases at V and 7 bases at J, with 13 bases between. CDR3 length: 13 amino acids. The CDR3 is CASSPDQLNEQFF. The CDR3 DNA is TGTGCCAGCAGCCCGGATCAACTAAATGAGCAGTTCTTC. Full variable domain (remainder filled in from reference TRBV2 and TRBJ2-1): EPEVTQTPSHQVTQMGQEVILRCVPISNHLYFYWYRQILGQKVEFLVSFYNNEISEKSEIFDDQFSVERPDGSNFTLKIRSTKLEDSAMYFCASSPDQLNEQFFGPGTRLTVL.

The J gene is TRBJ2-7, the V gene TRBV25-1; a weak D match, TRBD1 (5 bases). Germline V gene sequence: CDR1 MGHDK, CDR2 SYGVNS. This CDR3 contains 14 residues. Trimming took 4 bases from V and 4 from J, leaving 14 bases between them. The CDR3 reads CASSVEQGWYEQYF. In DNA form, the CDR3 reads TGTGCCAGCAGTGTTGAGCAGGGTTGGTACGAGCAGTACTTC.

This chain connects TRBV7-4 to TRBJ2-7, with D perhaps TRBD2 (6 bases). The CDR3 spans 17 residues. V was pared by 2 bases and J by 2 bases, with 19 bases between. Germline loops: CDR1 SGHVT, CDR2 SQSDAQ. CDR3 sequence reads: CASSLISLCGDPYEQYV. The CDR3 DNA is TGTGCCAGCAGCTTAATCTCTTTGTGCGGGGATCCCTACGAGCAGTACGTC.

This rearrangement joins TRBV7-9 to TRBJ2-1, with 16 nucleotides matching TRBD2. J gave up 8 bases and V 4 bases, and 8 bases lay outside the gene matches. This CDR3 has 17 amino acids. Per germline, CDR1 SEHNR and CDR2 FQNEAQ (reference sequence). This CDR3 is CASSSGTSGGAVDEQFF. CDR3 nucleotides: TGTGCCAGCAGCTCCGGGACTAGCGGGGGGGCGGTCGATGAGCAGTTCTTC.

V is TRBV4-3 and J is TRBJ2-2; 8 bases are shared with TRBD2. V lost 3 bases to trimming and J lost 1 base; unmatched junction nucleotides: 4. Germline-derived CDR1 and CDR2 are LGHNA and YSLEER. CDR3 length: 16 amino acids. The CDR3 nucleotides are TGCGCCAGCAGCCAGAGCGGGGGCCTGAACACCGGGGAGCTGTTTTTT. Translated: CASSQSGGLNTGELFF.

The V and J genes are TRBV7-8 and TRBJ2-1; TRBD1 matches at 11 bases. Germline V gene lookup returns CDR1 SGHVS and CDR2 FQNEAQ. J gave up 2 bases and V 6 bases, and 15 bases lay outside the gene matches. This CDR3 contains 19 residues. DNA for the CDR3: TGTGCCAGCAGACTGAATAGGGACAGGGGGACCCCGGCCTACAATGAGCAGTTCTTC. Protein sequence: CASRLNRDRGTPAYNEQFF.

V gene TRBV5-1 combines with J gene TRBJ2-5, with D maybe TRBD1 (5 bases). Germline assignment: CDR1 SGHRS and CDR2 YFSETQ. This CDR3 has 14 amino acids. The ends were cut back, 0 bases at V and 3 bases at J, with 9 bases in the middle. The CDR3 region is CASSLGFREETQYF. Written as DNA, the CDR3 is TGCGCCAGCAGCTTGGGTTTCAGGGAAGAGACCCAGTACTTC.

The J gene is TRBJ1-1, the V gene TRBV28, with 8 bases identical to TRBD1. From germline, CDR1 is MDHEN and CDR2 SYDVKM. The J segment lost 6 bases and the V segment lost 2 bases, leaving 5 bases of the junction unmatched. CDR3 length: 14 residues. CDR3 in amino acids: CASSLQGAKAEAFF. In nucleotides, the CDR3 is TGTGCCAGCAGTTTACAGGGGGCCAAGGCTGAAGCTTTCTTT.

This clone was recorded only once. V usage is TRBV27 and J usage is TRBJ2-1, with D possibly matching TRBD1 (7 bases). Germline CDR1 is MNHEY and CDR2 is SMNVEV (reference sequence). Trimming took off 5 bases at V and 4 bases at J, with 12 bases between the two ends. CDR3 length: 14 residues. CDR3 nucleotides: TGTGCCAGCAGTGGAGGGACAGTATACAATGAGCAGTTCTTC. Amino acids: CASSGGTVYNEQFF.

This clone was recorded only once. The V and J genes are TRBV4-1 and TRBJ1-2; D not resolved. Per germline, CDR1 MGHRA and CDR2 YSYEKL. This CDR3 is built from 15 residues. The V end was cut by 4 bases, the J end by 0 bases, with 12 bases between. The CDR3 nucleotides read TGCGCCAGCAGCCTAGTTGAGGCTTCTAACTATGGCTACACCTTC. Protein sequence: CASSLVEASNYGYTF.

The genes are TRBV5-5 and TRBJ2-3; TRBD1 matches at 9 bases. This CDR3 contains 15 residues. J lost 3 bases, V lost 3 bases, and 5 bases had no gene match. Germline lookup yields CDR1 SGHKS and CDR2 YYEKEE (reference sequence). The DNA of the CDR3 is TGTGCCAGCAGCTACAGGGACAGGGCAACAGATACGCAGTATTTT. Amino acids: CASSYRDRATDTQYF.

The V gene is TRBV7-3, the J gene TRBJ2-3; TRBD1 matches at 9 bases. Germline lookup yields CDR1 SGHTA and CDR2 FQGTGA. This CDR3 has 14 amino acids. The V gene end was trimmed by 4 bases and the J gene end by 1 base; junction bases not matched to a gene: 0. The DNA of the CDR3 is TGTGCCAGCAGCTGGACAGGGGGCACAGATACGCAGTATTTT. Residues: CASSWTGGTDTQYF.

J is TRBJ1-5 and V is TRBV2; a weak D match, TRBD1 (6 bases). CDR3 size: 13 residues. Looked up from germline, CDR1 is SNHLY and CDR2 is FYNNEI. Trimming took off 10 bases at V and 7 bases at J, with 17 bases between the two ends. The DNA for the CDR3 is TGTGCCACCACTACAGGGTTTCGGCAGCCCCAGCATTTT. Protein product: CATTTGFRQPQHF. The entire variable domain, with the rest obtained from reference TRBV2 and TRBJ1-5, is as follows: EPEVTQTPSHQVTQMGQEVILRCVPISNHLYFYWYRQILGQKVEFLVSFYNNEISEKSEIFDDQFSVERPDGSNFTLKIRSTKLEDSAMYFCATTTGFRQPQHFGDGTRLSIL.

The rearrangement joins TRBV7-6 to TRBJ1-1, with 8 bases aligning to TRBD1. CDR3 length equals 14 residues. CDR1 and CDR2 from the germline V gene are SGHVS and FNYEAQ. The V segment lost 4 bases and the J segment 1 base; nucleotides outside the gene matches: 2. The CDR3 here is CASSSGGANTEAFF. CDR3 bases: TGTGCCAGCAGCTCAGGGGGCGCGAACACTGAAGCTTTCTTT. The full variable domain, with the rest looked up from reference TRBV7-6 and TRBJ1-1, is GAGVSQSPRYKVTKRGQDVALRCDPISGHVSLYWYRQALGQGPEFLTYFNYEAQQDKSGLPNDRFSAERPEGSISTLTIQRTEQRDSAMYRCASSSGGANTEAFFGQGTRLTVV.

This clone appeared once. Distinct nucleotide sequences in the sample also encode this CDR3. The rearrangement joins TRBV5-1 to TRBJ1-5; 9 nucleotides agree with TRBD1. Germline V gene data show CDR1 as SGHRS and CDR2 as YFSETQ. Losses at the gene ends were 4 bases for V and 4 bases for J; bases not matched to a gene: 3. CDR3 size: 14 residues. The CDR3 is CASSPGQGNQPQHF. The CDR3, as DNA: TGCGCCAGCAGCCCCGGACAGGGGAATCAGCCCCAGCATTTT. The whole variable domain, remainder taken from reference TRBV5-1 and TRBJ1-5, is KAGVTQTPRYLIKTRGQQVTLSCSPISGHRSVSWYQQTPGQGLQFLFEYFSETQRNKGNFPGRFSGRQFSNSRSEMNVSTLELGDSALYLCASSPGQGNQPQHFGDGTRLSIL.

The V and J genes are TRBV5-6 and TRBJ2-7, with TRBD1 as a possible D gene (6 bases). Germline CDR1 SGHDT, CDR2 YYEEEE. Deletions cut 0 bases from V and 0 bases from J, with 7 bases between. The CDR3 has 14 residues. The CDR3 spells CASSLAGASYEQYF. The CDR3 DNA reads TGTGCCAGCAGCTTGGCAGGGGCCTCCTACGAGCAGTACTTC. Supplemented by reference TRBV5-6 and TRBJ2-7, the full variable domain reads DAGVTQSPTHLIKTRGQQVTLRCSPKSGHDTVSWYQQALGQGPQFIFQYYEEEERQRGNFPDRFSGHQFPNYSSELNVNALLLGDSALYLCASSLAGASYEQYFGPGTRLTVT.

The DNA of the CDR3 is TGTGCCAGCAGCTCTCGGACAGGGGTCACCGGGGAGCTGTTTTTT. The encoded protein is CASSSRTGVTGELFF. The chain combines TRBV13 with TRBJ2-2; the match to TRBD1 covers 9 bases. Germline V CDR1 and CDR2: PRHDT, FYEKMQ (reference sequence). After removal of 4 bases from V and 4 bases from J, the junction contained 4 bases not matched to a gene. The CDR3 has 15 amino acids.

CDR3 region: CASRLTGTGANVLTF. For the CDR3, the DNA is TGTGCCAGCAGACTTACGGGGACTGGGGCCAACGTCCTGACTTTC. This chain links TRBV6-1 with TRBJ2-6; maybe TRBD2 (5 bases). The CDR3 runs 15 residues. Trimming stripped 6 bases from V and 2 bases from J, with 11 bases between. From germline, CDR1 is MNHNS and CDR2 SASEGT.